These T cell receptor beta chains were read from a single sample in a study of blood T cell repertoires in COVID-19. Assay: immunoSEQ multiplex PCR; the TCRdb copy retains only in-frame clones and omits some. The sample consists of 55,000 to 65,000 clones, about four fifths of them appearing once. Material: peripheral blood. These receptors originate from a human donor in a cohort sampled during active COVID-19. CDR3s include the opening cysteine and the closing phenylalanine or tryptophan. The D gene is left open where the match is weak. Some rows mark clone size as missing; the rest say once, few, many or name a class of expanded clone.

J gene: TRBJ2-2; D gene: NA; V gene: TRBV28; clone size: NA; CDR3 DNA: TGTGCCAGCAGTTTATATGGTAGCGGCGGGGAGCTGTTTTTT; CDR3 protein: CASSLYGSGGELFF
J gene: TRBJ2-5; D gene: NA; V gene: TRBV9; clone size: NA; CDR3 DNA: TGTGCCAGCAGCGTAGGCGACGGGGAAAGGAAGACCCAGTACTTC; CDR3 protein: CASSVGDGERKTQYF
J gene: TRBJ2-5; D gene: NA; V gene: TRBV3-1/TRBV3-2; clone size: NA; CDR3 DNA: TGTGCCAGCAGCCCCTCTCGAGAGACCCAGTACTTC; CDR3 protein: CASSPSRETQYF
J gene: TRBJ2-7; D gene: TRBD1; V gene: TRBV10-3; clone size: NA; CDR3 DNA: TGTGCCATCAGTGCCTCGGGGACAGGGGGTTTCGAGCAGTACTTC; CDR3 protein: CAISASGTGGFEQYF
J gene: TRBJ2-3; D gene: TRBD2; V gene: TRBV9; clone size: NA; CDR3 DNA: TGTGCCAGCAGCCCGGGGGGGGGATTCACAGATACGCAGTATTTT; CDR3 protein: CASSPGGGFTDTQYF
J gene: TRBJ2-1; D gene: NA; V gene: TRBV7-2; clone size: NA; CDR3 DNA: TGTGCCAGCAGCCCAAGACAGGTCTACAATGAGCAGTTCTTC; CDR3 protein: CASSPRQVYNEQFF
J gene: TRBJ2-3; D gene: TRBD2; V gene: TRBV7-3; clone size: few; CDR3 DNA: TGTGCCAGCAGCCTGGGGACTAGCGGGCCTAGGGGAGATACGCAGTATTTT; CDR3 protein: CASSLGTSGPRGDTQYF
J gene: TRBJ1-2; D gene: NA; V gene: TRBV6-1; clone size: few; CDR3 DNA: TGTGCCAGCAGTGAAGCGGACCAGGGCTACGGCTATGGCTACACCTTC; CDR3 protein: CASSEADQGYGYGYTF
J gene: TRBJ1-5; D gene: TRBD1; V gene: TRBV28; clone size: NA; CDR3 DNA: TGTGCCAGCAGAGAACAGGGGACCCAGCCCCAGCATTTT; CDR3 protein: CASREQGTQPQHF
J gene: TRBJ2-1; D gene: NA; V gene: TRBV19; clone size: NA; CDR3 DNA: TGTGCCAGTAGTACTCCCCCGCCGGGTTCCTACAATGAGCAGTTCTTC; CDR3 protein: CASSTPPPGSYNEQFF
J gene: TRBJ1-2; D gene: NA; V gene: TRBV6-6; clone size: NA; CDR3 DNA: TGTGCCAGCAGTTGGACCGACGGGGGGAAGTATGGCTACACCTTC; CDR3 protein: CASSWTDGGKYGYTF
J gene: TRBJ1-2; D gene: TRBD1; V gene: TRBV7-3; clone size: NA; CDR3 DNA: TGTGCCAGCAGCCCAACGGGGGACAGGGTTAACTATGGCTACACCTTC; CDR3 protein: CASSPTGDRVNYGYTF
J gene: TRBJ2-6; D gene: NA; V gene: TRBV28; clone size: NA; CDR3 DNA: TGTGCCAGCAGTCCGCCCAGGTCTGGGGCCAACGTCCTGACTTTC; CDR3 protein: CASSPPRSGANVLTF
J gene: TRBJ2-2; D gene: NA; V gene: TRBV4-3; clone size: NA; CDR3 DNA: TGCGCCAGCAGCCAAGAATTTACGAACACCGGGGAGCTGTTTTTT; CDR3 protein: CASSQEFTNTGELFF
J gene: TRBJ1-5; D gene: NA; V gene: TRBV10-1; clone size: medium-sized; CDR3 DNA: TGCGCCAGCCTGGGGCGGTATAGCAATCAGCCCCAGCATTTT; CDR3 protein: CASLGRYSNQPQHF
J gene: TRBJ1-1; D gene: NA; V gene: TRBV5-1; clone size: NA; CDR3 DNA: TGCGCCAGCAGCTTCTCGCCGGGCACTGAAGCTTTCTTT; CDR3 protein: CASSFSPGTEAFF
J gene: TRBJ2-3; D gene: TRBD2; V gene: TRBV6-1; clone size: NA; CDR3 DNA: TGTGCCAGCAGTGATGGGGCTAGCGGGAGGGATACGCAGTATTTT; CDR3 protein: CASSDGASGRDTQYF
J gene: TRBJ1-1; D gene: NA; V gene: TRBV7-2; clone size: NA; CDR3 DNA: TGTGCCAGCAGCTTATATTCCGCGGTCGGTCTGAACACTGAAGCTTTCTTT; CDR3 protein: CASSLYSAVGLNTEAFF
J gene: TRBJ2-7; D gene: TRBD1; V gene: TRBV5-6; clone size: NA; CDR3 DNA: TGTGCCAGCAGCTCTCAACCGGGACAGGGGGGCGAGCAGTACTTC; CDR3 protein: CASSSQPGQGGEQYF
J gene: TRBJ1-4; D gene: NA; V gene: TRBV21-1; clone size: NA; CDR3 DNA: TGTGCCAGCAGCAAAGTACGGGGGGGCATCGTAACTAATGAAAAACTGTTTTTT; CDR3 protein: CASSKVRGGIVTNEKLFF
J gene: TRBJ1-3; D gene: NA; V gene: TRBV9; clone size: NA; CDR3 DNA: TGTGCCAGCAGCGTACAGGACTCTGGAAACACCATATATTTT; CDR3 protein: CASSVQDSGNTIYF
J gene: TRBJ2-2; D gene: NA; V gene: TRBV19; clone size: NA; CDR3 DNA: TGTGCCAGTAGTAGGTGGCTAGACAACACCGGGGAGCTGTTTTTT; CDR3 protein: CASSRWLDNTGELFF
J gene: TRBJ1-3; D gene: NA; V gene: TRBV11-2; clone size: NA; CDR3 DNA: TGTGCCAGCAGCTTAGAGGGGGCTCCCGATGGAAACACCATATATTTT; CDR3 protein: CASSLEGAPDGNTIYF
J gene: TRBJ2-5; D gene: TRBD1; V gene: TRBV19; clone size: NA; CDR3 DNA: TGTGCCAGTAGTACCCCGGGACAGGGAGAGACCCAGTACTTC; CDR3 protein: CASSTPGQGETQYF
J gene: TRBJ1-1; D gene: NA; V gene: TRBV11-3; clone size: once; CDR3 DNA: TGTGCCAGCAGCGCACAGTGGAACACTGAAGCTTTCTTT; CDR3 protein: CASSAQWNTEAFF
J gene: TRBJ2-2; D gene: NA; V gene: TRBV5-4; clone size: NA; CDR3 DNA: TGTGCCAGCAGCTTGGGAACCAGATTTACCGGGGAGCTGTTTTTT; CDR3 protein: CASSLGTRFTGELFF
J gene: TRBJ2-5; D gene: TRBD1; V gene: TRBV6-4; clone size: NA; CDR3 DNA: TGTGCCAGCAGTGAACAGGGGTCGAAAGAGACCCAGTACTTC; CDR3 protein: CASSEQGSKETQYF